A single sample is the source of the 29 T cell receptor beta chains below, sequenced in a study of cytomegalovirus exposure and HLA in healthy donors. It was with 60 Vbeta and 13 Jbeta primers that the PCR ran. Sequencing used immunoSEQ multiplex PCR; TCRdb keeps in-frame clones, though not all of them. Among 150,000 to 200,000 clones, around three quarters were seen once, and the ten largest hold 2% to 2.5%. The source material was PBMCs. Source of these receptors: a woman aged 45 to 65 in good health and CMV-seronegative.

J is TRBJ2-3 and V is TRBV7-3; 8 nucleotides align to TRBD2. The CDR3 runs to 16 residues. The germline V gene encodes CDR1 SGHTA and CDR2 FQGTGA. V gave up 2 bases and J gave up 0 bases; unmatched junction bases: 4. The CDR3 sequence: CASSLVASGSTDTQYF. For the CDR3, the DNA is TGTGCCAGCAGCTTAGTTGCTAGCGGGAGCACAGATACGCAGTATTTT. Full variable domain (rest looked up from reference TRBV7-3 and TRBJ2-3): GAGVSQTPSNKVTEKGKYVELRCDPISGHTALYWYRQSLGQGPEFLIYFQGTGAADDSGLPNDRFFAVRPEGSVSTLKIQRTERGDSAVYLCASSLVASGSTDTQYFGPGTRLTVL.

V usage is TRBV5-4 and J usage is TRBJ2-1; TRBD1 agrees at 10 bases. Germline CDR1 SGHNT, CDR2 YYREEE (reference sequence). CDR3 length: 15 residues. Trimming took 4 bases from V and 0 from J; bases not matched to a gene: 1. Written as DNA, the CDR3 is TGTGCCAGCAGCAGGGACAGGGGCTCCTACAATGAGCAGTTCTTC. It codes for CASSRDRGSYNEQFF.

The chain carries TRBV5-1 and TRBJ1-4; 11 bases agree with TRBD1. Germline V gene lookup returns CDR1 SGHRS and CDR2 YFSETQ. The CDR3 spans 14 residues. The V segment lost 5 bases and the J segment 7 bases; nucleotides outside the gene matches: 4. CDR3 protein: CASSSGTGGEKLFF. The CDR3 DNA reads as TGCGCCAGCAGTTCCGGGACAGGGGGTGAAAAACTGTTTTTT.

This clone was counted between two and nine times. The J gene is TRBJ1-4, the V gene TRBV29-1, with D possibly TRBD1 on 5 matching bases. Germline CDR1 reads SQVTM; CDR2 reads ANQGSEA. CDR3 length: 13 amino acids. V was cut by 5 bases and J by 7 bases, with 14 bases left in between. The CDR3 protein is CSVQEGRGEKLFF. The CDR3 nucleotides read TGCAGCGTTCAGGAGGGGAGGGGTGAAAAACTGTTTTTT.

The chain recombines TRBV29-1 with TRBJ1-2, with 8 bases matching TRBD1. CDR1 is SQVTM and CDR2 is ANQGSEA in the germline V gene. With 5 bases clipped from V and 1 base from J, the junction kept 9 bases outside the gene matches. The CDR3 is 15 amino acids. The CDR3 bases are TGCAGCGTTCCGAATCAGGGGGCAGTTAACTATGGCTACACCTTC. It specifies CSVPNQGAVNYGYTF. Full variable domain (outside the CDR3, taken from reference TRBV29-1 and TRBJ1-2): SAVISQKPSRDICQRGTSLTIQCQVDSQVTMMFWYRQQPGQSLTLIATANQGSEATYESGFVIDKFPISRPNLTFSTLTVSNMSPEDSSIYLCSVPNQGAVNYGYTFGSGTRLTVV.

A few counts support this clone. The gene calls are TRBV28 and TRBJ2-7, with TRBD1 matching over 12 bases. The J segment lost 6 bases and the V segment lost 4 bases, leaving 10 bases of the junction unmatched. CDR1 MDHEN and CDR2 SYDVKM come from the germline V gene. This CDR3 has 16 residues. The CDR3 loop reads CASSSDAGTGGAEQYF. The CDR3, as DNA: TGTGCCAGCAGTTCAGACGCCGGGACAGGGGGCGCCGAGCAGTACTTC.

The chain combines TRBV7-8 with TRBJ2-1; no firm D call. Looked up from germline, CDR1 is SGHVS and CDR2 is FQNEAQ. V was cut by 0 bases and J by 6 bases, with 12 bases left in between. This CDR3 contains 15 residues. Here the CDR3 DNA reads TGTGCCAGCAGCTTAGCGCTGCTAGTCGGCAATGAGCAGTTCTTC. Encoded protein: CASSLALLVGNEQFF.

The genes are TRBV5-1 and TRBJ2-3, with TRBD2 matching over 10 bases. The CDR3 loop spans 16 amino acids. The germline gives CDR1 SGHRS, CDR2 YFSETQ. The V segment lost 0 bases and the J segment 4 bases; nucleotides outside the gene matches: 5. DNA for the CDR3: TGCGCCAGCAGCTTGGGAGCGGGAGGGCCGGCAGATACGCAGTATTTT. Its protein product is CASSLGAGGPADTQYF.

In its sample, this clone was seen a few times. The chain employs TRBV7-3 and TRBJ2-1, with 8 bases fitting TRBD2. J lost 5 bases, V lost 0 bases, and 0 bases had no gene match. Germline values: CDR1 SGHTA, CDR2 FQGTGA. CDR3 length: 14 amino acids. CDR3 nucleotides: TGTGCCAGCAGCTTAACTAGCGGGAACAATGAGCAGTTCTTC. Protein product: CASSLTSGNNEQFF.

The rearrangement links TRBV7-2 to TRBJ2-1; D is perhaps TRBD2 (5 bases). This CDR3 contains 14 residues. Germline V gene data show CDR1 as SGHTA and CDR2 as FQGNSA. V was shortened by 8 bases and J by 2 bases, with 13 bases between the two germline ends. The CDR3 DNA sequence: TGTGCCAGCCAGAGGCAGGAGGCCTACAATGAGCAGTTCTTC. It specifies CASQRQEAYNEQFF.

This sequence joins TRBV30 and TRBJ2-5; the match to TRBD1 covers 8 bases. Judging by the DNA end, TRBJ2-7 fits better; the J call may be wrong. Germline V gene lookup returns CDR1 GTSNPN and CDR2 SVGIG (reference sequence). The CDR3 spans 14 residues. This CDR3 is CAWSPTGVRYEQYF. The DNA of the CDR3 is TGTGCCTGGAGCCCGACAGGGGTAAGGTACGAGCAGTACTTC.

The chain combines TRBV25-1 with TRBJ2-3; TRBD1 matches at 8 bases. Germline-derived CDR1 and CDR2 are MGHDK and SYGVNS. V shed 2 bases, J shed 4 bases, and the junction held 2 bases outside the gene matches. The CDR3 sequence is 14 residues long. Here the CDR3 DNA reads TGTGCCAGCAGTGAACAGGGGGCATCAGATACGCAGTATTTT. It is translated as CASSEQGASDTQYF. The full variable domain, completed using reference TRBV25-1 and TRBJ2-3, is EADIYQTPRYLVIGTGKKITLECSQTMGHDKMYWYQQDPGMELHLIHYSYGVNSTEKGDLSSESTVSRIRTEHFPLTLESARPSHTSQYLCASSEQGASDTQYFGPGTRLTVL.

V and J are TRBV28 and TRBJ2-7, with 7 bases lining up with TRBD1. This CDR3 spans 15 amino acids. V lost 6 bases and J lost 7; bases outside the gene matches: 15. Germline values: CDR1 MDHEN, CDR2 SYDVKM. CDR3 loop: CASSTAGTAVPEQYF. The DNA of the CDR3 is TGTGCCAGCAGCACAGCCGGGACAGCCGTCCCGGAGCAGTACTTC.

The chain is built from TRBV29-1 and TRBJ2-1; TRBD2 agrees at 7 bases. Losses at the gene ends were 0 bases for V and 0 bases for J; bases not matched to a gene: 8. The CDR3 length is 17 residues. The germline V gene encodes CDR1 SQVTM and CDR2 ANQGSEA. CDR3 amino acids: CSVEEGKRGSSYNEQFF. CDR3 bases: TGCAGCGTTGAAGAAGGGAAGCGGGGAAGCTCCTACAATGAGCAGTTCTTC.

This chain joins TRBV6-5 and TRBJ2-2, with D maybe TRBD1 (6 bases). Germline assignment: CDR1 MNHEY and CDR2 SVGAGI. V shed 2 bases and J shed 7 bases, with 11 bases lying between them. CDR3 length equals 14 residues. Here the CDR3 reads CASSYPTGNGELFF. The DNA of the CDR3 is TGTGCCAGCAGTTACCCCACAGGGAACGGGGAGCTGTTTTTT.

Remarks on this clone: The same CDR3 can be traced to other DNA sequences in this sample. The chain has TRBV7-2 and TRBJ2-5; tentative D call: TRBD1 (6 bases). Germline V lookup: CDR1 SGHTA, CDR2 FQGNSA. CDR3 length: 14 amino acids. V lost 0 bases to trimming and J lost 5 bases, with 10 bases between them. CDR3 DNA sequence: TGTGCCAGCAGCTTAGCGGGGCAGGGGGAGACCCAGTACTTC. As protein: CASSLAGQGETQYF. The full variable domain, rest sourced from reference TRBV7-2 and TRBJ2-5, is GAGVSQSPSNKVTEKGKDVELRCDPISGHTALYWYRQSLGQGLEFLIYFQGNSAPDKSGLPSDRFSAERTGGSVSTLTIQRTQQEDSAVYLCASSLAGQGETQYFGPGTRLLVL.

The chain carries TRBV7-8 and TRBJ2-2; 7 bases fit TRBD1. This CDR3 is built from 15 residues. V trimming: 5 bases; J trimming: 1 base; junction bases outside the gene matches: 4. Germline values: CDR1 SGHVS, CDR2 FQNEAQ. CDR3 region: CASSLGTENTGELFF. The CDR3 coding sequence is TGTGCCAGCAGCCTAGGGACAGAGAACACCGGGGAGCTGTTTTTT.

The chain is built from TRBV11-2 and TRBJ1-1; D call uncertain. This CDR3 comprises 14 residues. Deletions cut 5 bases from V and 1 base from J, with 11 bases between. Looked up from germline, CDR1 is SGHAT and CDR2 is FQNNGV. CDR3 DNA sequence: TGTGCCAGCAGCGTTTGGAGGGAGAACACTGAAGCTTTCTTT. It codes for CASSVWRENTEAFF.

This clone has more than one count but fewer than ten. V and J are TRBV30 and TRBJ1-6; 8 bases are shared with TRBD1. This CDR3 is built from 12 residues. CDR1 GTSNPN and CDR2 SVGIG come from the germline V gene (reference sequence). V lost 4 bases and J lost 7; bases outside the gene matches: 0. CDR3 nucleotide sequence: TGTGCCTGGACAGGGGGCAATTCACCCCTCCACTTT. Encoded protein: CAWTGGNSPLHF.

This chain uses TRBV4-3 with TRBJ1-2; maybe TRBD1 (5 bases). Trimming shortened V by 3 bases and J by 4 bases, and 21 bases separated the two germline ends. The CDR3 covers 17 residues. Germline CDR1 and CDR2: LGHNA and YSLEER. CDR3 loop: CASSQAHDGRTPYGYTF. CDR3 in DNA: TGCGCCAGCAGCCAGGCCCATGACGGGCGGACACCCTATGGCTACACCTTC.

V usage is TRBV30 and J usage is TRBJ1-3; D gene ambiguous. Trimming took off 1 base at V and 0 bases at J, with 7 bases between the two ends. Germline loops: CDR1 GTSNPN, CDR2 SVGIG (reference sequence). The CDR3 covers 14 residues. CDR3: CAWSAGNSGNTIYF. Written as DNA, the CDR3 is TGTGCCTGGAGTGCCGGGAACTCTGGAAACACCATATATTTT.

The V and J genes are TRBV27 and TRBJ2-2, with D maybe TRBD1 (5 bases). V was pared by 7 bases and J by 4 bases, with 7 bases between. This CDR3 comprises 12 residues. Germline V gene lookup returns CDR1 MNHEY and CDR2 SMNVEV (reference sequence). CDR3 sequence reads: CASNRGTGELFF. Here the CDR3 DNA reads TGTGCCAGCAATAGGGGCACCGGGGAGCTGTTTTTT.

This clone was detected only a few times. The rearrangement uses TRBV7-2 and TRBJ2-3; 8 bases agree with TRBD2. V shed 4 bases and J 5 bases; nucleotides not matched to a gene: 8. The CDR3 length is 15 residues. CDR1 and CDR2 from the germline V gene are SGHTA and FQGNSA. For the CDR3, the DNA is TGTGCCAGCAGCTCGAGAGCGGGGGTCTTAGATACGCAGTATTTT. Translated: CASSSRAGVLDTQYF.

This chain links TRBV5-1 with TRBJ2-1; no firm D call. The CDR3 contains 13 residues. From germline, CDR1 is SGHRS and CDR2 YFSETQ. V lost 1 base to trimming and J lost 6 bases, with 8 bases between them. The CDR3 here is CASSLFRSNEQFF. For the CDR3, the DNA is TGCGCCAGCAGCTTGTTTAGATCCAATGAGCAGTTCTTC. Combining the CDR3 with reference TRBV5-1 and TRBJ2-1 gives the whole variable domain KAGVTQTPRYLIKTRGQQVTLSCSPISGHRSVSWYQQTPGQGLQFLFEYFSETQRNKGNFPGRFSGRQFSNSRSEMNVSTLELGDSALYLCASSLFRSNEQFFGPGTRLTVL.

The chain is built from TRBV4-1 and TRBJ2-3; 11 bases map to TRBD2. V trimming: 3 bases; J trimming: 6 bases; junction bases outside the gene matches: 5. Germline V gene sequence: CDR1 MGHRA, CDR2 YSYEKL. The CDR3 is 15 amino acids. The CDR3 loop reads CASSQLAGGPDTQYF. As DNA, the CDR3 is TGCGCCAGCAGCCAGCTAGCGGGAGGCCCTGATACGCAGTATTTT.

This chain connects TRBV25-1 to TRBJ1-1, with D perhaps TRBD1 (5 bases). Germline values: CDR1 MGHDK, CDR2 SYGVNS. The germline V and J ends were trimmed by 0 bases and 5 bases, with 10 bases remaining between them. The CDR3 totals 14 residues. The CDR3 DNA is TGTGCCAGCAGTGAATACCAGGGATTGACTGAAGCTTTCTTT. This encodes CASSEYQGLTEAFF.

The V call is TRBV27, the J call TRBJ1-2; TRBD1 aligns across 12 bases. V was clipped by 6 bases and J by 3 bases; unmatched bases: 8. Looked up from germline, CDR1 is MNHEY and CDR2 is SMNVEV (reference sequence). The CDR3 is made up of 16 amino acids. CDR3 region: CASRGQGARGDYGYTF. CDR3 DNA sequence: TGTGCCAGCAGGGGACAGGGGGCGCGGGGTGACTATGGCTACACCTTC.

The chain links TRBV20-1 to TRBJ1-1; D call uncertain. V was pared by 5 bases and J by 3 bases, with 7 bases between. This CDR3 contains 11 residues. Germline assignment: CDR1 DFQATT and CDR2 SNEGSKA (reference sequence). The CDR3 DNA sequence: TGCAGTGCTCCCACGGACACTGAAGCTTTCTTT. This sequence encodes CSAPTDTEAFF.

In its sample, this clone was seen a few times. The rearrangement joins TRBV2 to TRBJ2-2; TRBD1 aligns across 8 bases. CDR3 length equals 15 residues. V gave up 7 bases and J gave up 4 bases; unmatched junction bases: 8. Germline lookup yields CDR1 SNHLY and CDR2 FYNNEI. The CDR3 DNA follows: TGTGCCAGCACCCGAGACAGGGGCAGCACCGGGGAGCTGTTTTTT. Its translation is CASTRDRGSTGELFF.